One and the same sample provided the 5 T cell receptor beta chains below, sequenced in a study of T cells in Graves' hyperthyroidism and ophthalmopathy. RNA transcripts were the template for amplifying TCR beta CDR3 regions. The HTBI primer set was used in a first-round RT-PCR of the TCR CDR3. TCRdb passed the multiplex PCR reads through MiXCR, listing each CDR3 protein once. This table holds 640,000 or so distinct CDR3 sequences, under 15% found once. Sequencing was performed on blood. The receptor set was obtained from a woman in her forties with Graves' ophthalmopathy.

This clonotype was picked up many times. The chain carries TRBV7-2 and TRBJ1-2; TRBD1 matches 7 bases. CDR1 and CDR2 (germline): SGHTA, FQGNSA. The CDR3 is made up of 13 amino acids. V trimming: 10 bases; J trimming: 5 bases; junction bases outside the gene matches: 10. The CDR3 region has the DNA TGTGCCACTGGGGTGCAGGGGGTTTATGGCTACACCTTC. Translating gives CATGVQGVYGYTF. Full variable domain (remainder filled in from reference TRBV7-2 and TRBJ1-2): GAGVSQSPSNKVTEKGKDVELRCDPISGHTALYWYRQSLGQGLEFLIYFQGNSAPDKSGLPSDRFSAERTGGSVSTLTIQRTQQEDSAVYLCATGVQGVYGYTFGSGTRLTVV.

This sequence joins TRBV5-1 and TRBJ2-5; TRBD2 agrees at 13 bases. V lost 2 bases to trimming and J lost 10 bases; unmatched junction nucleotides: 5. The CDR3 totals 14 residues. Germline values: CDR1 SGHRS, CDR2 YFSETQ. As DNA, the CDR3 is TGCGCCAGCAGCTTAGGACTAGCGGGAGAAAACCAGTACTTC. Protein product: CASSLGLAGENQYF.

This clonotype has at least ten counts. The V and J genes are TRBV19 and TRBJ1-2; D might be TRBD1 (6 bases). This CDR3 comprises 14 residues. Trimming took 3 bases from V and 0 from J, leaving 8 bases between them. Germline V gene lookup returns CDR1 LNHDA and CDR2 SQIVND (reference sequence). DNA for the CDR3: TGTGCCAGTAGTATTGCAGGGGCTAACTATGGCTACACCTTC. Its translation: CASSIAGANYGYTF.

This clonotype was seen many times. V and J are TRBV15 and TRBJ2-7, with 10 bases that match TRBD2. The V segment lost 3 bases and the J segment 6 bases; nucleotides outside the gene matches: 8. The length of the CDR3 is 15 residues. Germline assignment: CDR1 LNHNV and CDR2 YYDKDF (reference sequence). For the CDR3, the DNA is TGTGCCACCAGCAGGGCGTTGGCTAGCGGGGGCGAGCAGTACTTC. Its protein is CATSRALASGGEQYF.

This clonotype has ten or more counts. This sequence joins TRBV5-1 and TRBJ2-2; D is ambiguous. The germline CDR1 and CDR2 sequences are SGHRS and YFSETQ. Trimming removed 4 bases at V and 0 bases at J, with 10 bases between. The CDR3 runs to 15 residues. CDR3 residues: CASSGAVANTGELFF. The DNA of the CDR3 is TGCGCCAGCAGCGGTGCAGTGGCGAACACCGGGGAGCTGTTTTTT.